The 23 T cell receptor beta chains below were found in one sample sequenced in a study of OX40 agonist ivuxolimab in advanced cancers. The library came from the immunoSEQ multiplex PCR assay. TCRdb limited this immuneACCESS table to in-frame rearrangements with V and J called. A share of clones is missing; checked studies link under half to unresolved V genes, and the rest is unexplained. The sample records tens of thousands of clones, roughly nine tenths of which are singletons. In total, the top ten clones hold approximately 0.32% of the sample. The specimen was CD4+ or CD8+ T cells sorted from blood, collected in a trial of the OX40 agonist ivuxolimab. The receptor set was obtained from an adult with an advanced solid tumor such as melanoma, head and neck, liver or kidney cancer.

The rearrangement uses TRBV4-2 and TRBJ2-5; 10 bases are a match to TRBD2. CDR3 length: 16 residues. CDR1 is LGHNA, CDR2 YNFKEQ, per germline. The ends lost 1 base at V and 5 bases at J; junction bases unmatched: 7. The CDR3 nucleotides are TGTGCCAGCAGCCAAGTAGGGGCTAGCGGGAGTGAGACCCAGTACTTC. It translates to CASSQVGASGSETQYF.

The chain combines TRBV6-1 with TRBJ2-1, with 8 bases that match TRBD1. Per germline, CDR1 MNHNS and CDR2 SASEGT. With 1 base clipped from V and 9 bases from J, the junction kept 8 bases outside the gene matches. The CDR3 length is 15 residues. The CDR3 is CASSEVAGGSGEQFF. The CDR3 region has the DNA TGTGCCAGCAGTGAAGTAGCAGGGGGCTCGGGTGAGCAGTTCTTC.

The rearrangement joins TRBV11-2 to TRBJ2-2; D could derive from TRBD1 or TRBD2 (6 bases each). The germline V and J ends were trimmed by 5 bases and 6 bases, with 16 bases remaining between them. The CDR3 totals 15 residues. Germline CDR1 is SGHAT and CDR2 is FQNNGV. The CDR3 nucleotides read TGTGCCAGCAGCAACCGAGGGGGAGGTGCCGGGGAGCTGTTTTTT. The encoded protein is CASSNRGGGAGELFF.

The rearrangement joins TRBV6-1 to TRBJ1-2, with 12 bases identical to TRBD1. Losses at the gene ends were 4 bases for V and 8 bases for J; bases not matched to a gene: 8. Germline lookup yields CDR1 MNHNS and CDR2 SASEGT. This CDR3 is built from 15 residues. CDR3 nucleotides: TGTGCCAGCAGTGCCTCCGGGACAGGGGGCCGGGGCTACACCTTC. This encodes CASSASGTGGRGYTF.

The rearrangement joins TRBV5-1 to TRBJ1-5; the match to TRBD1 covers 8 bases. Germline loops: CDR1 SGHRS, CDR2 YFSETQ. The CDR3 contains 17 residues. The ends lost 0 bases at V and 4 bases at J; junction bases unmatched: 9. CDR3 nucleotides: TGCGCCAGCAGCTTGGGGACGGGACAGGTTGGAAATCAGCCCCAGCATTTT. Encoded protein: CASSLGTGQVGNQPQHF.

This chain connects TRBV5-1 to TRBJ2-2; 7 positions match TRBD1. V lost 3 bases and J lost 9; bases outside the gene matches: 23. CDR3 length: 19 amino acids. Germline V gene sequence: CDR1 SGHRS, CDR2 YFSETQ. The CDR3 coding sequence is TGCGCCAGCAGCTGGGAGTCCCGGGACAGAGAAAGAGACCGTCGGGAGCTGTTTTTT. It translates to CASSWESRDRERDRRELFF. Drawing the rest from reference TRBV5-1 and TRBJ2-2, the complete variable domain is KAGVTQTPRYLIKTRGQQVTLSCSPISGHRSVSWYQQTPGQGLQFLFEYFSETQRNKGNFPGRFSGRQFSNSRSEMNVSTLELGDSALYLCASSWESRDRERDRRELFFGEGSRLTVL.

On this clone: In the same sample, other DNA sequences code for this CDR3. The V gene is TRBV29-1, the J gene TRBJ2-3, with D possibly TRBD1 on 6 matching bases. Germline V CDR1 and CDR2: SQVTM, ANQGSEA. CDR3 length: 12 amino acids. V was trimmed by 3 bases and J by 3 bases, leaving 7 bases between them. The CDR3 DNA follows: TGCAGCGTTGAGCAGGGGACAGATACGCAGTATTTT. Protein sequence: CSVEQGTDTQYF.

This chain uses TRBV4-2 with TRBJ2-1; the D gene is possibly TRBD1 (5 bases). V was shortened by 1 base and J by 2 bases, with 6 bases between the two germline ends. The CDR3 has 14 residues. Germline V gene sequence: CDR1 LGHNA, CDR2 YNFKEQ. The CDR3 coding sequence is TGTGCCAGCAGCCAAGCAGGGACCTACAATGAGCAGTTCTTC. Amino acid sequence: CASSQAGTYNEQFF.

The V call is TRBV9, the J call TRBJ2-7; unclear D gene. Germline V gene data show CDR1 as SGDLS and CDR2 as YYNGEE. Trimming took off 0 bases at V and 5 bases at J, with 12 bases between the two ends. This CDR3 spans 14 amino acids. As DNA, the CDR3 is TGTGCCAGCAGCGTAGGACCCGGAGTCGACGAGCAGTACTTC. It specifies CASSVGPGVDEQYF.

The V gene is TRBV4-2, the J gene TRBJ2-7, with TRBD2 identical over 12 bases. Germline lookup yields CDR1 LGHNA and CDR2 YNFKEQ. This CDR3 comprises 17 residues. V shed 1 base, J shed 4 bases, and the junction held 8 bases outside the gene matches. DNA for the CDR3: TGTGCCAGCAGCCAAGTGTCTAGCGGGAGGGCCAGGTACGAGCAGTACTTC. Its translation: CASSQVSSGRARYEQYF.

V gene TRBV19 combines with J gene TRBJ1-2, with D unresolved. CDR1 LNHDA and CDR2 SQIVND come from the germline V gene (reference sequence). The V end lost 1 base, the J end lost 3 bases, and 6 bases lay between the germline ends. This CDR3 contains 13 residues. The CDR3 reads CASSIVTDYGYTF. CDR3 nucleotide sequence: TGTGCCAGTAGTATAGTGACGGACTATGGCTACACCTTC. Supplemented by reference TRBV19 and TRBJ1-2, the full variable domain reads DGGITQSPKYLFRKEGQNVTLSCEQNLNHDAMYWYRQDPGQGLRLIYYSQIVNDFQKGDIAEGYSVSREKKESFPLTVTSAQKNPTAFYLCASSIVTDYGYTFGSGTRLTVV.

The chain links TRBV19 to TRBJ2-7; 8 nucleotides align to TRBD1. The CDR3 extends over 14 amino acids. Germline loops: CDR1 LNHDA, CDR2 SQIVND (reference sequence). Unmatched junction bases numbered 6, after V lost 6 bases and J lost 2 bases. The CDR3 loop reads CASSTGTGPYEQYF. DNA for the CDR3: TGTGCCAGTAGCACCGGGACAGGACCCTACGAGCAGTACTTC.

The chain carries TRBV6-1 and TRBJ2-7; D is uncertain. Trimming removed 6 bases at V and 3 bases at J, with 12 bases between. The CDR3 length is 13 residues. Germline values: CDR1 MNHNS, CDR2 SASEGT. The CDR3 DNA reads TGTGCCAGCAGCCTTATAAATAACTACGAGCAGTACTTC. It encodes CASSLINNYEQYF.

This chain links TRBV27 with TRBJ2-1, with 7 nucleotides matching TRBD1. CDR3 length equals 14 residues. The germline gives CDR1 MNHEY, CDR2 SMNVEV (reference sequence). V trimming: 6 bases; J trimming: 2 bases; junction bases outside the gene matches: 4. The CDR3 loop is CASRYRGTYNEQFF. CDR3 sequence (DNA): TGTGCCAGCAGATACAGGGGTACCTACAATGAGCAGTTCTTC.

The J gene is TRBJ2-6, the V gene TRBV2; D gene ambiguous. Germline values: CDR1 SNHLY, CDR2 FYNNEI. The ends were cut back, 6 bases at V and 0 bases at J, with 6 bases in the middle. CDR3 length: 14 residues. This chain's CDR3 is CASRPGSGANVLTF. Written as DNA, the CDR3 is TGTGCCAGCAGGCCCGGCTCTGGGGCCAACGTCCTGACTTTC.

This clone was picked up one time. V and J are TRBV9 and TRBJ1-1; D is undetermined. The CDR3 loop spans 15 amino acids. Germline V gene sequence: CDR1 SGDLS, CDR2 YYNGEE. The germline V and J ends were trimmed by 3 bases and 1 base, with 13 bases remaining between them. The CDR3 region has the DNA TGTGCCAGCAGCGCCGCCGGCAGGTGGAACACTGAAGCTTTCTTT. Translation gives CASSAAGRWNTEAFF.

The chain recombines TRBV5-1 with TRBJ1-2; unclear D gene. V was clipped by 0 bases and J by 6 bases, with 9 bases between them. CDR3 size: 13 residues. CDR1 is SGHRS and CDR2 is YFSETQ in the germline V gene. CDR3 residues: CASSLGQADGYTF. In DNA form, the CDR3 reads TGCGCCAGCAGCTTGGGGCAGGCGGATGGCTACACCTTC.

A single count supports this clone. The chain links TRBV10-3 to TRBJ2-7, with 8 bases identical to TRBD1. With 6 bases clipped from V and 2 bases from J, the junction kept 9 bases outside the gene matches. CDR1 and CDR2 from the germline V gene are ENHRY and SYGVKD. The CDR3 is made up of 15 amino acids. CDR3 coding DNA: TGTGCCATCAGGGATTCCGGGACAGGAACCTACGAGCAGTACTTC. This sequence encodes CAIRDSGTGTYEQYF.

As DNA, the CDR3 is TGTGCCAGCAGCCGCCTACAGGGTCCCTACGAGCAGTACTTC. This sequence encodes CASSRLQGPYEQYF. The V call is TRBV7-3, the J call TRBJ2-7; D is perhaps TRBD1 (6 bases). Trimming removed 5 bases from V and 2 bases from J, with 13 bases in between. Germline V CDR1 and CDR2: SGHTA, FQGTGA. This CDR3 is 14 amino acids long.

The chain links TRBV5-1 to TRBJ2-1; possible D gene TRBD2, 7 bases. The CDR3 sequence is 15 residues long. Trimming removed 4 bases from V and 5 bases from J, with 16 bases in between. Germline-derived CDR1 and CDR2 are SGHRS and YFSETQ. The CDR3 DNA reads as TGCGCCAGCAGCGCCGGGGGGACAACTGACAATGAGCAGTTCTTC. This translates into CASSAGGTTDNEQFF.

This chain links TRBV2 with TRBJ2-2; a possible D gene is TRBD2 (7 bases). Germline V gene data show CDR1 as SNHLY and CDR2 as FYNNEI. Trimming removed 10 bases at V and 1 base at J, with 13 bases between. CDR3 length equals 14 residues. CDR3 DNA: TGTGCCACCGCGGGGGCTTGGAACACCGGGGAGCTGTTTTTT. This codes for CATAGAWNTGELFF.

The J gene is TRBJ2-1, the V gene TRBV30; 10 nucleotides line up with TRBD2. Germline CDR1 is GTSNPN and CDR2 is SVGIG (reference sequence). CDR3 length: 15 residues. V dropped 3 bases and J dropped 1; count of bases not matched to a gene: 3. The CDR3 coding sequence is TGTGCCTGGAGCTCTAGCGGGAGTTCCTACAATGAGCAGTTCTTC. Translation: CAWSSSGSSYNEQFF.

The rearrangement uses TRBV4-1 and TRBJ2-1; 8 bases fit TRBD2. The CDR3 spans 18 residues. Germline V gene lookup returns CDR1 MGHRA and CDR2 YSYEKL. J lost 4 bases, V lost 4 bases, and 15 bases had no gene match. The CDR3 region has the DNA TGCGCCAGCAGCCGGCCGCTAGCGGGCGAGTTTGCTTACAATGAGCAGTTCTTC. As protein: CASSRPLAGEFAYNEQFF.